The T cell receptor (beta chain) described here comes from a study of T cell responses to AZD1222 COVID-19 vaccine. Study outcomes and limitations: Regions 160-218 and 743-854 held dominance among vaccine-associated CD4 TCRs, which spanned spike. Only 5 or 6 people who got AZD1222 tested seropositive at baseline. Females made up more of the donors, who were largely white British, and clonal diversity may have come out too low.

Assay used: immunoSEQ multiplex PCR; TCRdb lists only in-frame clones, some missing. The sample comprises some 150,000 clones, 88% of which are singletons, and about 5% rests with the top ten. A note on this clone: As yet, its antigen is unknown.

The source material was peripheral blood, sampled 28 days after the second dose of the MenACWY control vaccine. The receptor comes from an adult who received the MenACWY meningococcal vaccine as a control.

CDR3 coding DNA: TGTGCCAGCAGTCCCCCGCCCCCCGACAGGCCGGCAGCTTTCTTT. This gives the protein CASSPPPPDRPAAFF. V usage is TRBV6-2 or TRBV6-3 and J usage is TRBJ1-1, with D possibly TRBD1 on 6 matching bases. The CDR3 totals 15 residues. CDR1 is MNHEY and CDR2 is SVGEGT in the germline V gene. Between the trimmed V and J ends, which lost 5 bases and 10 bases, there was a span of 23 bases.